The next 31 T cell receptor beta chains were all read from a single sample in a study of blood T cell repertoires in COVID-19 (dated by TCRdb to 2020 to 2021). Libraries came from the immunoSEQ multiplex PCR assay. What TCRdb holds here is the immuneACCESS table cut down to in-frame rearrangements. Part of the clones is not present; checked against another copy, under half of the missing clones reflect an unresolved V gene, and the others are unexplained. This sample gives about 210,000 clones in total; almost 85% of them show up just once. Jointly, the top ten make up 7.6% of the sample. Sequenced material: peripheral blood. The receptor set was obtained from a woman aged 45-65 years with active or convalescent COVID-19.

This chain joins TRBV28 and TRBJ1-5, with unresolved D. V lost 5 bases and J 7 bases, leaving 9 bases between the germline ends. Germline V gene lookup returns CDR1 MDHEN and CDR2 SYDVKM. The CDR3 has 12 amino acids. CDR3 in amino acids: CASSPYWQPQHF. CDR3 sequence (DNA): TGTGCCAGCAGTCCCTACTGGCAGCCCCAGCATTTT.

The chain links TRBV24-1 to TRBJ2-4; 7 bases are a match to TRBD2. CDR1 is KGHDR, CDR2 SFDVKD, per germline. V gave up 3 bases and J gave up 6 bases; unmatched junction bases: 1. The CDR3 covers 13 residues. For the CDR3, the DNA is TGTGCCACCAGTGATACGGGGGGAAACATTCAGTACTTC. This encodes CATSDTGGNIQYF.

The genes are TRBV10-3 and TRBJ1-1, with a tentative D call TRBD1 (5 bases). The CDR3 is 13 amino acids. Germline values: CDR1 ENHRY, CDR2 SYGVKD. The V end was cut by 3 bases, the J end by 7 bases, with 12 bases between. CDR3 region: CAISDLLGGEAFF. The CDR3 DNA sequence: TGTGCCATCAGTGATCTTCTGGGGGGTGAAGCTTTCTTT.

This clone occurred once. This chain uses TRBV7-8 with TRBJ1-6, with TRBD1 as a possible D gene (6 bases). This CDR3 spans 15 amino acids. Germline lookup yields CDR1 SGHVS and CDR2 FQNEAQ. The V and J ends lost 5 bases and 9 bases respectively, with 17 bases between them. The CDR3 DNA reads TGTGCCAGCAGCCCACTGACGAGGGGGGGTTCACCCCTCCACTTT. Protein product: CASSPLTRGGSPLHF.

This chain uses TRBV6-5 with TRBJ1-2, with 10 positions matching TRBD1. Trimming at V came to 6 bases and at J to 9 bases, leaving 10 bases not matched to a gene. Germline-derived CDR1 and CDR2 are MNHEY and SVGAGI. CDR3 length: 14 amino acids. The CDR3 nucleotides read TGTGCCAGCAGCCCCACGGGGGGACAGGGGAGCTACACCTTC. This sequence encodes CASSPTGGQGSYTF.

J is TRBJ2-3 and V is TRBV5-1; 10 nucleotides match TRBD2. The CDR3 runs 18 residues. V shed 0 bases and J 0 bases; nucleotides not matched to a gene: 7. Germline CDR1 is SGHRS and CDR2 is YFSETQ. CDR3 loop: CASSLAVAGGASTDTQYF. The CDR3 coding sequence is TGCGCCAGCAGCTTGGCGGTAGCGGGAGGCGCGAGCACAGATACGCAGTATTTT.

The chain joins TRBV10-1 to TRBJ2-1; the D is unclear. Germline CDR1 reads WNHNN; CDR2 reads SYGVQD (reference sequence). V dropped 2 bases and J dropped 11 bases, with 13 bases sitting between them. The CDR3 is 13 amino acids. CDR3 sequence (DNA): TGCGCCAGCAGTGAGGATTTTGTTCAGAAGCAGTTCTTC. Encoded protein: CASSEDFVQKQFF.

The V gene is TRBV9, the J gene TRBJ2-2; D perhaps matches TRBD2 (6 bases). V was shortened by 4 bases and J by 3 bases, with 16 bases between the two germline ends. The germline V gene has CDR1 SGDLS and CDR2 YYNGEE. The CDR3 has 16 amino acids. DNA for the CDR3: TGTGCCAGCAGCCCCCGGCCAGCGGGTTACACCGGGGAGCTGTTTTTT. This encodes CASSPRPAGYTGELFF.

This chain connects TRBV11-2 to TRBJ1-4; D remains ambiguous. This CDR3 has 14 amino acids. The germline V and J ends were trimmed by 5 bases and 2 bases, with 9 bases remaining between them. Germline-derived CDR1 and CDR2 are SGHAT and FQNNGV. CDR3 residues: CASSEGSTNEKLFF. In DNA form, the CDR3 reads TGTGCCAGCAGCGAGGGAAGTACTAATGAAAAACTGTTTTTT.

This chain links TRBV11-2 with TRBJ2-5, with 9 bases lining up with TRBD1. V gave up 7 bases and J gave up 4 bases; unmatched junction bases: 10. This CDR3 is built from 15 residues. Germline V gene sequence: CDR1 SGHAT, CDR2 FQNNGV. The CDR3 sequence: CASTQRGTGTETQYF. The CDR3 nucleotides read TGTGCCAGCACCCAGAGGGGGACAGGGACAGAGACCCAGTACTTC.

This clone showed up just once. CDR3 in amino acids: CASSGMGGQSEKLFF. The CDR3 DNA reads as TGTGCCAGCAGTGGAATGGGGGGGCAGAGTGAAAAACTGTTTTTT. The chain employs TRBV9 and TRBJ1-4; possibly TRBD1 for D (6 bases). CDR3 length: 15 amino acids. V shed 5 bases and J shed 7 bases, with 18 bases lying between them. Germline V gene lookup returns CDR1 SGDLS and CDR2 YYNGEE. The full variable domain, its missing parts supplied by reference TRBV9 and TRBJ1-4, is DSGVTQTPKHLITATGQRVTLRCSPRSGDLSVYWYQQSLDQGLQFLIQYYNGEERAKGNILERFSAQQFPDLHSELNLSSLELGDSALYFCASSGMGGQSEKLFFGSGTQLSVL.

The chain carries TRBV5-4 and TRBJ1-1; D remains unclear. V dropped 4 bases and J dropped 7 bases, with 11 bases sitting between them. The CDR3 is 12 amino acids. The germline V gene encodes CDR1 SGHNT and CDR2 YYREEE (reference sequence). CDR3 loop: CASSQLTNEAFF. In DNA, the CDR3 is TGTGCCAGCAGCCAACTGACAAATGAAGCTTTCTTT.

The rearrangement links TRBV2 to TRBJ1-4; weak D call: TRBD1 (5 bases). The V gene's germline CDR1 is SNHLY and CDR2 FYNNEI. V dropped 8 bases and J dropped 8 bases, with 21 bases sitting between them. The CDR3 consists of 15 residues. CDR3 protein: CASHLTGGRREKLFF. CDR3 nucleotides: TGTGCCAGCCACCTAACGGGGGGACGAAGAGAAAAACTGTTTTTT.

The V and J genes are TRBV28 and TRBJ1-2, with 11 positions matching TRBD1. J lost 8 bases, V lost 7 bases, and 12 bases had no gene match. CDR1 is MDHEN and CDR2 is SYDVKM in the germline V gene. The CDR3 covers 15 residues. In DNA form, the CDR3 reads TGTGCCAGCACCCCCCAAGGGACAGGGGGAAGCGGCTACACCTTC. This encodes CASTPQGTGGSGYTF.

This clone was detected a few times. The chain uses TRBV4-1 and TRBJ2-1; tentative D call: TRBD1 (5 bases). CDR3 size: 17 residues. Trimming left V 1 base short and J 1 base short, with 14 bases between. The V gene's germline CDR1 is MGHRA and CDR2 YSYEKL. The CDR3 DNA reads as TGCGCCAGCAGCCAAGGGATAGGGGTAAGATCCTACAATGAGCAGTTCTTC. The encoded protein is CASSQGIGVRSYNEQFF.

The chain combines TRBV6-6 with TRBJ1-2, with TRBD1 matching 10 bases. This CDR3 has 13 amino acids. Looked up from germline, CDR1 is MNHNY and CDR2 is SVGAGI (reference sequence). V shed 7 bases, J shed 7 bases, and the junction held 6 bases outside the gene matches. The CDR3 nucleotides are TGTGCCAGCACCCCGGGACAGGGGCGTGGCTACACCTTC. Translation: CASTPGQGRGYTF.

The rearrangement joins TRBV2 to TRBJ2-6; maybe TRBD1 (6 bases). Deletions cut 8 bases from V and 2 bases from J, with 13 bases between. In germline, CDR1 is SNHLY, CDR2 FYNNEI. The CDR3 has 15 residues. The CDR3 here is CASVRGGTGANVLTF. The CDR3 DNA is TGTGCCAGCGTCAGAGGGGGAACTGGGGCCAACGTCCTGACTTTC.

This rearrangement joins TRBV6-5 to TRBJ1-4, with D perhaps TRBD1 (5 bases). Germline assignment: CDR1 MNHEY and CDR2 SVGAGI. This CDR3 is built from 16 residues. V was cut by 0 bases and J by 3 bases, with 11 bases left in between. CDR3 bases: TGTGCCAGCAGTTACTCGTGGGGCGGCCCTAATGAAAAACTGTTTTTT. Protein product: CASSYSWGGPNEKLFF.

The V call is TRBV30, the J call TRBJ2-3; no definite D call. CDR1 and CDR2 (germline): GTSNPN, SVGIG (reference sequence). The V gene lost 2 bases and the J gene lost 4 bases, with 10 bases spanning the gap. The CDR3 spans 13 residues. The DNA for the CDR3 is TGTGCCTGGAGTCCTGACTCAGCAGATACGCAGTATTTT. Its protein is CAWSPDSADTQYF.

The rearrangement joins TRBV5-1 to TRBJ2-5; TRBD2 matches at 10 bases. After removal of 4 bases from V and 4 bases from J, the junction contained 10 bases not matched to a gene. Germline V gene lookup returns CDR1 SGHRS and CDR2 YFSETQ. The CDR3 covers 16 residues. DNA for the CDR3: TGCGCCAGCAGCCCCTCCCCTAGCGGGAGTTCAGAGACCCAGTACTTC. Translating gives CASSPSPSGSSETQYF.

This rearrangement joins TRBV5-1 to TRBJ1-4, with D maybe TRBD1 (6 bases). The germline gives CDR1 SGHRS, CDR2 YFSETQ. Trimming cost V 2 bases and J 6 bases, with 11 bases left between them. The CDR3 length is 14 residues. The CDR3 reads CASSLRGSHEKLFF. The CDR3, as DNA: TGCGCCAGCAGCTTAAGGGGGTCCCATGAAAAACTGTTTTTT.

J is TRBJ2-3 and V is TRBV5-1; D is perhaps TRBD2 (5 bases). Germline lookup yields CDR1 SGHRS and CDR2 YFSETQ. Trimming took off 7 bases at V and 5 bases at J, with 17 bases between the two ends. The CDR3 sequence is 14 residues long. CDR3 DNA sequence: TGCGCCAGCTCCCTCCCCGGCGGGTTAGATACGCAGTATTTT. This encodes CASSLPGGLDTQYF. The variable domain in full, completed from reference TRBV5-1 and TRBJ2-3, reads KAGVTQTPRYLIKTRGQQVTLSCSPISGHRSVSWYQQTPGQGLQFLFEYFSETQRNKGNFPGRFSGRQFSNSRSEMNVSTLELGDSALYLCASSLPGGLDTQYFGPGTRLTVL.

In DNA, the CDR3 is TGTGCCAGTAGTATCCGTGGGGCAGGGGGCGGCAAGCCCCAGCATTTT. Encoded protein: CASSIRGAGGGKPQHF. The gene calls are TRBV19 and TRBJ1-5; TRBD1 aligns across 8 bases. The trim removed 3 bases at V and 8 bases at J, leaving 12 bases unmatched. CDR3 length: 16 amino acids. CDR1 and CDR2 from the germline V gene are LNHDA and SQIVND (reference sequence).

This clone was counted at least ten times. The chain couples TRBV10-2 to TRBJ1-3, with TRBD1 as a possible D gene (5 bases). Germline values: CDR1 WSHSY, CDR2 SAAADI. The CDR3 consists of 16 residues. The V and J ends lost 4 bases and 1 base respectively, with 14 bases between them. This CDR3 is CASSGRGGMSGNTIYF. CDR3 DNA: TGCGCCAGCAGTGGAAGGGGCGGAATGTCTGGAAACACCATATATTTT.

The V and J genes are TRBV6-5 and TRBJ1-6; TRBD1 matches 10 bases. Trimming took 4 bases from V and 7 from J; bases not matched to a gene: 7. CDR1 is MNHEY and CDR2 is SVGAGI in the germline V gene. The CDR3 is made up of 16 amino acids. Here the CDR3 DNA reads TGTGCCAGCAGTTGGGCCCAGGACAGGGGGAATTCACCCCTCCACTTT. It yields the protein CASSWAQDRGNSPLHF.

This clone has just one count. The gene calls are TRBV5-1 and TRBJ1-2; D might be TRBD1 (6 bases). The germline gives CDR1 SGHRS, CDR2 YFSETQ. V lost 4 bases, J lost 2 bases, and 15 bases lay in between. There are 15 residues in the CDR3. The CDR3 DNA reads TGCGCCAGCAGCATTATGTCCGGGACAAACTATGGCTACACCTTC. This sequence encodes CASSIMSGTNYGYTF.

V gene TRBV2 combines with J gene TRBJ2-1; D unresolved. Trimming left V 6 bases short and J 9 bases short, with 12 bases between. The CDR3 consists of 12 residues. CDR1 and CDR2 (germline): SNHLY, FYNNEI. CDR3 sequence (DNA): TGTGCCAGCAGGGAGACGGCCAGTGAGCAGTTCTTC. Its translation is CASRETASEQFF.

The genes are TRBV4-1 and TRBJ2-5; 10 bases are a match to TRBD2. The ends lost 4 bases at V and 5 bases at J; junction bases unmatched: 10. The germline V gene encodes CDR1 MGHRA and CDR2 YSYEKL. The CDR3 runs 16 residues. The CDR3 DNA follows: TGCGCCAGCAGCCTCAGTCCGGGACTAGCGAGGGAGACCCAGTACTTC. It specifies CASSLSPGLARETQYF.

This chain's CDR3 is CASSGAARYEQYF. In nucleotides, the CDR3 is TGTGCCAGCAGCGGTGCTGCACGCTACGAGCAGTACTTC. The genes are TRBV28 and TRBJ2-7; D gene ambiguous. V was pared by 6 bases and J by 3 bases, with 12 bases between. CDR3 length equals 13 residues. The V gene's germline CDR1 is MDHEN and CDR2 SYDVKM.

The table lists this clone with a few counts. This sequence joins TRBV20-1 and TRBJ2-7, with TRBD2 as a possible D gene (6 bases). Germline CDR1 is DFQATT and CDR2 is SNEGSKA (reference sequence). V lost 3 bases and J 2 bases, leaving 14 bases between the germline ends. CDR3 size: 14 residues. The CDR3 nucleotides read TGCAGTGCTAGTTGGCTAGCGCCACCCTACGAGCAGTACTTC. This gives the protein CSASWLAPPYEQYF.

With regard to this clone: A read error likely explains this, since a far larger clone differs by one base. The sample has other DNA sequences that encode this CDR3 too. V gene TRBV3-1 (or the pseudogene TRBV3-2) combines with J gene TRBJ1-2, with 9 bases lining up with TRBD1. Germline trimming cut 4 bases from V and 6 bases from J; bases unmatched to any gene: 3. Germline CDR1 is LGHDT and CDR2 is YNNKEL (reference sequence). The CDR3 sequence is 13 residues long. CDR3 DNA: TGTGCCAGCAGCCTAGGGACAGGGAATGGCTACACCTTC. Amino acids: CASSLGTGNGYTF.